Sequencing of this TCR beta chain was carried out in a study of chemoradiotherapy in HPV16-positive cancers. Clones were read by immunoSEQ multiplex PCR, and TCRdb kept only the in-frame ones, dropping some. The table includes 7,000 to 9,500 clones, around 83% detected once. CDR3 length: 13 residues. V dropped 6 bases and J dropped 1 base, with 9 bases sitting between them. Per the germline V gene, CDR1 is LGHNA and CDR2 is YNFKEQ. Turning to this clone: The target antigen is unknown.

Overall study findings and caveats: Functional assays defining HPV-specific T cells used only a couple of HPV16-positive patients. Candidate HPV-specific clones and E7-related TCR motifs grew in tumor during treatment. For HPV16-positive patients, expanding HPV-responsive T cells associated with longer recurrence-free survival.

Repeated repertoire sampling spanned the course of chemoradiotherapy. The chain is built from TRBV4-2 and TRBJ2-5, with D tentatively TRBD2 (7 bases). The material was tumor tissue, obtained from a patient who underwent chemoradiotherapy. This receptor was obtained from a human donor with HPV-associated anogenital cancer. The CDR3, as DNA: TGTGCCAGCAGGGGGGGGCCCCAAGAGACCCAGTACTTC. Protein sequence: CASRGGPQETQYF.